These 10 T cell receptor beta chains originate from one sample sequenced in a study of OX40 agonist ivuxolimab in advanced cancers. Sequencing was performed with immunoSEQ multiplex PCR; in TCRdb, only in-frame clones are kept and a portion is missing. The sample includes almost 80,000 clones, about four fifths of them seen just once. Sequenced here: CD4+ or CD8+ T cells sorted from blood, sampled in a trial of the OX40 agonist ivuxolimab. The receptor set was obtained from an adult with an advanced solid tumor such as melanoma, head and neck, liver or kidney cancer.

The rearrangement uses TRBV13 and TRBJ1-1, with D possibly matching TRBD1 (6 bases). Looked up from germline, CDR1 is PRHDT and CDR2 is FYEKMQ (reference sequence). This CDR3 spans 17 amino acids. V lost 0 bases and J 0 bases, leaving 14 bases between the germline ends. The CDR3 reads CASSLGLRQGMNTEAFF. The CDR3 nucleotides are TGTGCCAGCAGCTTAGGCCTAAGGCAGGGGATGAACACTGAAGCTTTCTTT.

Concerning this clone: One end of the junction does not line up with germline, which may come from a read error. The chain recombines TRBV19 with TRBJ2-1, with 8 bases fitting TRBD2. The CDR3 spans 14 residues. Germline lookup yields CDR1 LNHDA and CDR2 SQIVND (reference sequence). CDR3 in amino acids: CASSPRGPGLEAIF. The CDR3 bases are TGTGCCAGTAGTCCCAGGGGACCGGGACTAGAGGCAATCTTC.

This chain uses TRBV5-1 with TRBJ1-6; unclear D gene. CDR3 length: 16 residues. Germline V lookup: CDR1 SGHRS, CDR2 YFSETQ. V lost 2 bases, J lost 0 bases, and 9 bases lay in between. The CDR3 DNA is TGCGCCAGCAGCTTAATGGGCTTCTCCTATAATTCACCCCTCCACTTT. Translating it yields CASSLMGFSYNSPLHF.

V and J are TRBV27 and TRBJ2-7; possible D gene TRBD1, 7 bases. This CDR3 is 16 amino acids long. Germline V gives CDR1 MNHEY, CDR2 SMNVEV (reference sequence). The ends were cut back, 2 bases at V and 4 bases at J, with 18 bases in the middle. In DNA form, the CDR3 reads TGTGCCAGCAGTTTAAAGCCAACGGCAGGGGGGTACGAGCAGTACTTC. The encoded protein is CASSLKPTAGGYEQYF.

In DNA form, the CDR3 reads TGTGCCAGCAGCTTCCGCTTGGGGGTAGATCAGCCCCAGCATTTT. It is translated as CASSFRLGVDQPQHF. The V call is TRBV5-8, the J call TRBJ1-5; TRBD1 might be the D (5 bases). The germline gives CDR1 SGHTS, CDR2 YDEGEE. The CDR3 is made up of 15 amino acids. Trimming pared 2 bases from V and 5 bases from J, leaving 14 bases between. The complete variable domain, with remaining parts taken from reference TRBV5-8 and TRBJ1-5, reads EAGVTQSPTHLIKTRGQQATLRCSPISGHTSVYWYQQALGLGLQFLLWYDEGEERNRGNFPPRFSGRQFPNYSSELNVNALELEDSALYLCASSFRLGVDQPQHFGDGTRLSIL.

The chain has TRBV6-5 and TRBJ2-7, with D perhaps matching TRBD2 (6 bases). Between the trimmed V and J ends, which lost 5 bases and 0 bases, there was a span of 11 bases. This CDR3 has 14 amino acids. CDR1 is MNHEY and CDR2 is SVGAGI in the germline V gene. Here the CDR3 DNA reads TGTGCCAGCAGTCTACGGGAGAGCTCCTACGAGCAGTACTTC. Amino acids: CASSLRESSYEQYF.

The chain links TRBV4-2 to TRBJ2-7, with TRBD2 matching over 13 bases. Germline CDR1 is LGHNA and CDR2 is YNFKEQ. This CDR3 has 16 residues. The V segment lost 4 bases and the J segment 7 bases; nucleotides outside the gene matches: 10. The CDR3 DNA follows: TGTGCCAGCAGCCGAGTAGGGACTAGCGGGGACCGTGAGCAGTACTTC. Translation: CASSRVGTSGDREQYF.

V usage is TRBV5-1 and J usage is TRBJ2-2, with D maybe TRBD1 (6 bases). V was pared by 3 bases and J by 4 bases, with 16 bases between. This CDR3 spans 16 amino acids. Germline-derived CDR1 and CDR2 are SGHRS and YFSETQ. CDR3 nucleotide sequence: TGCGCCAGCAGCTGGGACAACAGAGGAAGCACCGGGGAGCTGTTTTTT. Residues: CASSWDNRGSTGELFF.

The chain recombines TRBV5-6 with TRBJ1-5; perhaps TRBD1 as D (6 bases). Trimming removed 1 base from V and 5 bases from J, with 13 bases in between. The CDR3 is made up of 15 amino acids. Germline assignment: CDR1 SGHDT and CDR2 YYEEEE. As DNA, the CDR3 is TGTGCCAGCAGCTTGTCAGCAGGGGTAGATCAGCCCCAGCATTTT. Encoded protein: CASSLSAGVDQPQHF.

The genes are TRBV5-4 and TRBJ1-2, with D maybe TRBD1 (5 bases). The V gene's germline CDR1 is SGHNT and CDR2 YYREEE (reference sequence). This CDR3 contains 14 residues. Deletions cut 1 base from V and 1 base from J, with 8 bases between. CDR3 nucleotides: TGTGCCAGCAGCTTGATGACAGTTAACTATGGCTACACCTTC. Translating gives CASSLMTVNYGYTF.